This T cell receptor beta chain was recorded in a study of blood T cell repertoires in COVID-19. This CDR3 comprises 15 residues. Between the trimmed V and J ends, which lost 5 bases and 4 bases, there was a span of 17 bases. The V gene's germline CDR1 is MNHEY and CDR2 SVGAGI. The Seattle patients, enrolled during active infection, were followed longitudinally. Using immunoSEQ multiplex PCR, the repertoire was profiled, and TCRdb retains in-frame clones only, with some absent. The repertoire has 350,000 to 450,000 clones, around 91% of them found once; the top ten carry roughly 1.6%. This TCR derives from a woman in her thirties or forties with COVID-19, enrolled during active disease. What was sequenced was peripheral blood. The chain uses TRBV6-5 and TRBJ2-5, with D perhaps TRBD2 (5 bases). The CDR3 loop is CASSNRVAGRETQYF. In DNA form, the CDR3 reads TGTGCCAGCAGTAATCGGGTAGCTGGGAGAGAGACCCAGTACTTC.